A selection of T cell receptor beta chains follows, all from one sample in a study of control samples from healthy donors and cancer patients. Method: immunoSEQ multiplex PCR; TCRdb's copy keeps in-frame clones and lacks some. The sample records about 170,000 clones, 90% to 95% being singletons. Source material: blood. All receptors come from a woman in her late teens or twenties in good health. CDR3s include the opening cysteine and the closing phenylalanine or tryptophan. Fields, in order: CDR3 protein, CDR3 DNA, V gene, J gene, D gene, clone size. The D gene is left open where the match is weak. Clone size is not always given. Where it is, it says once, few, many or a class for expanded clones.

CDR3 protein: CASSIEGTYGYTF
CDR3 DNA: TGTGCCAGTAGTATAGAGGGCACTTATGGCTACACCTTC
V gene: TRBV19
J gene: TRBJ1-2
D gene: NA
clone size: NA

CDR3 protein: CSASLRAASYEQYF
CDR3 DNA: TGCAGTGCTAGTCTTCGAGCGGCGTCCTACGAGCAGTACTTC
V gene: TRBV20-1
J gene: TRBJ2-7
D gene: NA
clone size: NA

CDR3 protein: CASSLGAGDQPQHF
CDR3 DNA: TGTGCCAGCAGCTTAGGGGCAGGGGATCAGCCCCAGCATTTT
V gene: TRBV13
J gene: TRBJ1-5
D gene: NA
clone size: NA

CDR3 protein: CASSYGGEGQPQHF
CDR3 DNA: TGTGCCAGCAGTTACGGGGGGGAAGGTCAGCCCCAGCATTTT
V gene: TRBV6-6
J gene: TRBJ1-5
D gene: NA
clone size: once

CDR3 protein: CASSLTGSNEQYF
CDR3 DNA: TGTGCCAGCAGCTTGACAGGGAGCAACGAGCAGTACTTC
V gene: TRBV5-4
J gene: TRBJ2-7
D gene: NA
clone size: NA

CDR3 protein: CASSLGLGQPQHF
CDR3 DNA: TGTGCCAGCAGTTTAGGATTGGGGCAGCCCCAGCATTTT
V gene: TRBV12-3/TRBV12-4
J gene: TRBJ1-5
D gene: NA
clone size: NA

CDR3 protein: CASSWDRSYGYTF
CDR3 DNA: TGTGCCAGCAGCTGGGACAGGAGCTATGGCTACACCTTC
V gene: TRBV6-5
J gene: TRBJ1-2
D gene: TRBD1
clone size: NA

CDR3 protein: CASSLGGLASYEQYF
CDR3 DNA: TGTGCCAGCAGCTTGGGGGGCCTAGCCTCCTACGAGCAGTACTTC
V gene: TRBV5-6
J gene: TRBJ2-7
D gene: NA
clone size: NA

CDR3 protein: CAISASTHEQYF
CDR3 DNA: TGTGCCATCAGCGCTTCTACCCACGAGCAGTACTTC
V gene: TRBV10-3
J gene: TRBJ2-7
D gene: NA
clone size: NA

CDR3 protein: CASSSTPGTPDGANEKLFF
CDR3 DNA: TGTGCCAGCAGTTCCACACCTGGGACACCCGACGGGGCTAATGAAAAACTGTTTTTT
V gene: TRBV6-2/TRBV6-3
J gene: TRBJ1-4
D gene: NA
clone size: NA

CDR3 protein: CASSQVSPNTEAFF
CDR3 DNA: TGCGCCAGCAGCCAGGTCTCTCCGAACACTGAAGCTTTCTTT
V gene: TRBV4-1
J gene: TRBJ1-1
D gene: NA
clone size: NA

CDR3 protein: CASSPRTSGGSDEQFF
CDR3 DNA: TGTGCCAGCAGTCCGCGGACTAGCGGGGGGTCGGATGAGCAGTTCTTC
V gene: TRBV28
J gene: TRBJ2-1
D gene: TRBD2
clone size: NA

CDR3 protein: CASSATTGGGSREQYF
CDR3 DNA: TGTGCCAGCAGCGCCACCACAGGGGGCGGATCGAGAGAGCAGTACTTC
V gene: TRBV11-2
J gene: TRBJ2-7
D gene: TRBD1
clone size: NA

CDR3 protein: CASSYWDGEAFF
CDR3 DNA: TGCGCCAGCAGTTACTGGGACGGTGAAGCTTTCTTT
V gene: TRBV5-1
J gene: TRBJ1-1
D gene: NA
clone size: NA

CDR3 protein: CASSHGGQPQHF
CDR3 DNA: TGTGCCAGCAGCCACGGGGGTCAGCCCCAGCATTTT
V gene: TRBV6-5
J gene: TRBJ1-5
D gene: NA
clone size: NA

CDR3 protein: CASSRGQDYGYTF
CDR3 DNA: TGTGCCAGCAGCAGGGGGCAGGACTATGGCTACACCTTC
V gene: TRBV5-4
J gene: TRBJ1-2
D gene: TRBD1
clone size: once

CDR3 protein: CASSFTDSGSIYGYTF
CDR3 DNA: TGTGCCAGCAGTTTTACGGACAGTGGGTCTATCTATGGCTACACCTTC
V gene: TRBV27
J gene: TRBJ1-2
D gene: NA
clone size: NA

CDR3 protein: CASRYDLKRNTEAFF
CDR3 DNA: TGCGCCAGCCGTTACGACTTAAAACGAAACACTGAAGCTTTCTTT
V gene: TRBV5-1
J gene: TRBJ1-1
D gene: NA
clone size: NA

CDR3 protein: CASSWLGSADTQYF
CDR3 DNA: TGCGCCAGCAGTTGGTTAGGAAGCGCAGATACGCAGTATTTT
V gene: TRBV5-1
J gene: TRBJ2-3
D gene: NA
clone size: NA

CDR3 protein: CATPSRTGNTIYF
CDR3 DNA: TGTGCCACCCCTTCACGGACTGGAAACACCATATATTTT
V gene: TRBV24-1
J gene: TRBJ1-3
D gene: NA
clone size: NA

CDR3 protein: CASSEGRRQPQHF
CDR3 DNA: TGTGCCAGCAGTGAAGGGCGGAGGCAGCCCCAGCATTTT
V gene: TRBV6-1
J gene: TRBJ1-5
D gene: NA
clone size: NA

CDR3 protein: CASSRRWEAFF
CDR3 DNA: TGTGCCAGCAGTCGACGGTGGGAAGCTTTCTTT
V gene: TRBV12-3/TRBV12-4
J gene: TRBJ1-1
D gene: NA
clone size: NA

CDR3 protein: CASSLAGADIQYF
CDR3 DNA: TGTGCCAGCAGCTTAGCCGGGGCTGACATTCAGTACTTC
V gene: TRBV7-8
J gene: TRBJ2-4
D gene: NA
clone size: once

CDR3 protein: CASSARLAGENNEQFF
CDR3 DNA: TGTGCCAGCAGCGCCAGACTAGCGGGAGAGAACAATGAGCAGTTCTTC
V gene: TRBV9
J gene: TRBJ2-1
D gene: TRBD2
clone size: NA

CDR3 protein: CASSEIGTALPSPLHF
CDR3 DNA: TGTGCCAGCAGTGAAATTGGGACAGCGTTGCCTTCACCCCTCCACTTT
V gene: TRBV25-1
J gene: TRBJ1-6
D gene: TRBD1
clone size: NA

CDR3 protein: CASSLAANTEAFF
CDR3 DNA: TGTGCCAGCAGCTTAGCCGCGAACACTGAAGCTTTCTTT
V gene: TRBV7-2
J gene: TRBJ1-1
D gene: NA
clone size: NA

CDR3 protein: CASSLSQGPMGKLFF
CDR3 DNA: TGTGCCAGCAGTTTATCACAGGGCCCAATGGGGAAACTGTTTTTT
V gene: TRBV27
J gene: TRBJ1-4
D gene: NA
clone size: NA